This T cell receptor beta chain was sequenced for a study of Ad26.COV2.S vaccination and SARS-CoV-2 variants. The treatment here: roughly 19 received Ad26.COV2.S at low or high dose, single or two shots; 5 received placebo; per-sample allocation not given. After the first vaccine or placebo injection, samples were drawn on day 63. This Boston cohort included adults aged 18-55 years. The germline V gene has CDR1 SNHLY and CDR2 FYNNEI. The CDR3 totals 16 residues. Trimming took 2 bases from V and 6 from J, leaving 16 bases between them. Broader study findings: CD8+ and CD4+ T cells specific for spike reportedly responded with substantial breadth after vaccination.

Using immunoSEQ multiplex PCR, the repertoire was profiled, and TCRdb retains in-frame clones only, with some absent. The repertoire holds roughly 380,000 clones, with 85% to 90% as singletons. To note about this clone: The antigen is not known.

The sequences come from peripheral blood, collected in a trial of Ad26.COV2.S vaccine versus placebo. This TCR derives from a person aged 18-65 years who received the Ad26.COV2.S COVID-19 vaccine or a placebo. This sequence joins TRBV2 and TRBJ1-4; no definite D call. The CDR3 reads CASSENPPGRDEKLFF. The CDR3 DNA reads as TGTGCCAGCAGTGAAAACCCCCCCGGCCGTGATGAAAAACTGTTTTTT.